This T cell receptor beta chain is drawn from a study of blood T cell repertoires in COVID-19. Study details: Italy, Spain and the United States were the sources of the convalescent and acute COVID-19 samples. PBMCs, B-cell-depleted T cells, or T cells were the source of the cDNA or gDNA that made up the material.

This clone was observed a single time. CDR1 MDHEN and CDR2 SYDVKM come from the germline V gene. Trimming stripped 5 bases from V and 7 bases from J, with 21 bases between. The length of the CDR3 is 16 residues. Donors in Cohort 3 who had recovered were those with two negative PCRs, healthcare professional clearance, or resolution of their symptoms. Per the study methods: Amplified reference gene primers provided the basis for estimating nucleated cell counts. Using immunoSEQ multiplex PCR, the repertoire was profiled, and TCRdb retains in-frame clones only, with some absent. V and J calls and clone size come straight from that table; D and trimming were deduced from the DNA. This sample has hundreds of thousands of clones, with around 90% found just once.

The rearrangement uses TRBV28 and TRBJ2-1; perhaps TRBD2 as D (5 bases). Sequences were obtained from PBMCs or T cells enriched from blood (not recorded which). The sequence was collected from a woman younger than 35 who had recovered from COVID-19. CDR3 coding DNA: TGTGCCAGCAGTGACCCTCCGGGAAGAGCCTCTAATGAGCAGTTCTTC. Residues: CASSDPPGRASNEQFF.